Below, 3 T cell receptor beta chains from the same sample are listed, as sequenced in a study of T cell responses to AZD1222 COVID-19 vaccine. Measured with immunoSEQ multiplex PCR; TCRdb has only the in-frame clones, and not every one. The sample holds approximately 120,000 clones, roughly 84% seen once. Source: peripheral blood, taken on day 0 of AZD1222 vaccination. These receptors were taken from an adult in good health.

The rearrangement uses TRBV30 and TRBJ2-5; perhaps TRBD2 as D (6 bases). Trimming left V 4 bases short and J 4 bases short, with 19 bases between. Germline V lookup: CDR1 GTSNPN, CDR2 SVGIG (reference sequence). CDR3 length equals 15 residues. The DNA of the CDR3 is TGTGCCTGGAATTGGGGCTTGGGAGGCCCAGAGACCCAGTACTTC. This encodes CAWNWGLGGPETQYF.

The chain links TRBV6-2 or TRBV6-3 to TRBJ2-1; a possible D gene is TRBD2 (6 bases). CDR3 length equals 14 residues. CDR1 is MNHEY and CDR2 is SVGEGT in the germline V gene. V was trimmed by 3 bases and J by 3 bases, leaving 9 bases between them. CDR3 nucleotide sequence: TGTGCCAGCAGTTATGGAGGGGACTACAATGAGCAGTTCTTC. The encoded protein is CASSYGGDYNEQFF.

This rearrangement joins TRBV4-1 to TRBJ1-4; perhaps TRBD1 as D (6 bases). The CDR3 consists of 15 residues. Deletions cut 0 bases from V and 7 bases from J, with 12 bases between. Per the germline V gene, CDR1 is MGHRA and CDR2 is YSYEKL. CDR3 sequence: CASSQDRQGSEKLFF. The CDR3 nucleotides read TGCGCCAGCAGCCAAGATCGGCAGGGGAGTGAAAAACTGTTTTTT.